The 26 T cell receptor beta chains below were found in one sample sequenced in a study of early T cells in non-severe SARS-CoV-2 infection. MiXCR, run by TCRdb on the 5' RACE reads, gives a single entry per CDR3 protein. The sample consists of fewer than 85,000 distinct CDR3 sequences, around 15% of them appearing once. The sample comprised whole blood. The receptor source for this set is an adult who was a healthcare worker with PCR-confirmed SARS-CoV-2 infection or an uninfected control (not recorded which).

CDR3 coding DNA: TGTGCCAGCAGTCGGGACTGGGTTACTGAAGCTTTCTTT. This codes for CASSRDWVTEAFF. This chain connects TRBV12-3 or TRBV12-4 to TRBJ1-1; D might be TRBD1 (5 bases). The CDR3 runs to 13 residues. V lost 5 bases to trimming and J lost 5 bases, with 12 bases between them.

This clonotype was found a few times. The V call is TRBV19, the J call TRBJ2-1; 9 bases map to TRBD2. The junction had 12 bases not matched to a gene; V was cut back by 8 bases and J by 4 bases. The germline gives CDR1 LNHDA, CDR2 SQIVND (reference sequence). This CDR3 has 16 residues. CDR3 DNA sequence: TGTGCCAGTGGGCTGCGAGCGGGGGGCCTTTACAATGAGCAGTTCTTC. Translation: CASGLRAGGLYNEQFF.

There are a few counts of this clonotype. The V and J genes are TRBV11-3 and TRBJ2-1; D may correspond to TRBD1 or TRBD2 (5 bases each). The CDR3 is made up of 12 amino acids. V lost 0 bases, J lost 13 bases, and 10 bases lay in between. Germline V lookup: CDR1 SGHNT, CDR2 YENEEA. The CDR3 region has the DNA TGTGCCAGCAGCTTAGACGGGGCCCTCCAGTTCTTC. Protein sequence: CASSLDGALQFF.

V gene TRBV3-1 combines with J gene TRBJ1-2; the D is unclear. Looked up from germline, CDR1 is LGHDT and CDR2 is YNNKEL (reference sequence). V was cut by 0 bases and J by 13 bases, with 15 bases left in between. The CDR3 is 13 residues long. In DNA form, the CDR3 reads TGTGCCAGCAGCCAAGATTCTTCTTCTATAATCACCTTC. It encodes CASSQDSSSIITF.

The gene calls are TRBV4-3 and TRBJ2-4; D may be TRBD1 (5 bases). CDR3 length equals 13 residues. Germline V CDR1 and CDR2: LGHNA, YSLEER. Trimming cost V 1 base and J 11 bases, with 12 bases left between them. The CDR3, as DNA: TGCGCCAGCAGCCAAGTCCAGGGTTCCGTTCAGTACTTC. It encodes CASSQVQGSVQYF.

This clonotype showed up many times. CDR3 amino acids: CASSPGTHPSVTDTQYF. The CDR3 coding sequence is TGTGCCAGCAGCCCTGGGACGCACCCGAGTGTGACAGATACGCAGTATTTT. The J gene is TRBJ2-3, the V gene TRBV6-5; D may match TRBD1 or TRBD2 (5 bases each). This CDR3 has 17 amino acids. V lost 6 bases, J lost 3 bases, and 22 bases lay in between. Germline V gene lookup returns CDR1 MNHEY and CDR2 SVGAGI.

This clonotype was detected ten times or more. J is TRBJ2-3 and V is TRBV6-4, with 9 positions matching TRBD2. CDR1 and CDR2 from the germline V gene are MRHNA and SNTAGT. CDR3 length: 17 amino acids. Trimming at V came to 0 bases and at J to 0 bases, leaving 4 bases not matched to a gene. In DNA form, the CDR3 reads TGTGCCAGCAGTGACTCCCCAGCGGGGGGTAGCACAGATACGCAGTATTTT. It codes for CASSDSPAGGSTDTQYF.

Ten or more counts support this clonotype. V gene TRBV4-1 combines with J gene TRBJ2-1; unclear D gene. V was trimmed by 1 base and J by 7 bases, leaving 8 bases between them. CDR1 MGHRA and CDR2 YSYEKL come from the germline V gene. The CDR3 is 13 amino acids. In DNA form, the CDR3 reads TGCGCCAGCAGCCAAGTGCGTGGGAATGAGCAGTTCTTC. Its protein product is CASSQVRGNEQFF.

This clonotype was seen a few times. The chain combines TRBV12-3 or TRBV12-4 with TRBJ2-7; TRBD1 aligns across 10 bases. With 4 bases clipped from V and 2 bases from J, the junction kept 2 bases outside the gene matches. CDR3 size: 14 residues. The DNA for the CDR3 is TGTGCCAGCAGTTCCGGGACAGGGGCCTACGAGCAGTACTTC. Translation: CASSSGTGAYEQYF.

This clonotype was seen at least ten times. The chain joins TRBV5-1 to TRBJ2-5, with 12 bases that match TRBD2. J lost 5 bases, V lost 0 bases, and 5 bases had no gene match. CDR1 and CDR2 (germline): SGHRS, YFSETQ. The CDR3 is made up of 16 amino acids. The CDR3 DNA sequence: TGCGCCAGCAGCTTGGAACCTAGCGGGGGGGGCGAGACCCAGTACTTC. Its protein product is CASSLEPSGGGETQYF. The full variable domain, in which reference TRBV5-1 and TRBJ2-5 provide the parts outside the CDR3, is KAGVTQTPRYLIKTRGQQVTLSCSPISGHRSVSWYQQTPGQGLQFLFEYFSETQRNKGNFPGRFSGRQFSNSRSEMNVSTLELGDSALYLCASSLEPSGGGETQYFGPGTRLLVL.

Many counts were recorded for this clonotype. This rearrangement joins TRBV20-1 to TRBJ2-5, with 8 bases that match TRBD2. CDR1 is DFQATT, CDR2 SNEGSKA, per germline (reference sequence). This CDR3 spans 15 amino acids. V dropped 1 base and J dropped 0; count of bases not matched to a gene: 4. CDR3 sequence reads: CSARALRGDQETQYF. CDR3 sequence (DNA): TGCAGTGCTAGAGCATTGCGGGGGGACCAAGAGACCCAGTACTTC.

The CDR3 is CATSTWTPLAGDYTQYF. The CDR3 region has the DNA TGTGCCACCAGCACCTGGACTCCACTAGCGGGGGACTATACGCAGTATTTT. V gene TRBV15 combines with J gene TRBJ2-3; TRBD2 agrees at 11 bases. V gave up 4 bases and J gave up 7 bases; unmatched junction bases: 13. CDR1 is LNHNV and CDR2 is YYDKDF in the germline V gene (reference sequence). The CDR3 consists of 17 residues.

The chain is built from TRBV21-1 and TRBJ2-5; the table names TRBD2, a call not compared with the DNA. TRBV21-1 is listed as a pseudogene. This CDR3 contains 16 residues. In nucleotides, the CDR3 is TGTGCCAGCAGCATTAGATACAGGGAGGGCAAAGAGACCCAGTACTTC. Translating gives CASSIRYREGKETQYF.

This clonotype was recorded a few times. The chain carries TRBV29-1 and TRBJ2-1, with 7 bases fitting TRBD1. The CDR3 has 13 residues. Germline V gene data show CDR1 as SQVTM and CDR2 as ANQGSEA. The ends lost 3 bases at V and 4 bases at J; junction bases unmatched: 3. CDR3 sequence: CSVDRGSYNEQFF. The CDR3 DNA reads TGCAGCGTTGACAGGGGGTCGTACAATGAGCAGTTCTTC.

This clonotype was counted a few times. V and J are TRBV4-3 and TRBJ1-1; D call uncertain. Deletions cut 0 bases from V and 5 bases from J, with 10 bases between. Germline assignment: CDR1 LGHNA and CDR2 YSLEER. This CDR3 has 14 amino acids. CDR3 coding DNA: TGCGCCAGCAGCCAAGAAAGGGTAGGAACTGAAGCTTTCTTT. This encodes CASSQERVGTEAFF.

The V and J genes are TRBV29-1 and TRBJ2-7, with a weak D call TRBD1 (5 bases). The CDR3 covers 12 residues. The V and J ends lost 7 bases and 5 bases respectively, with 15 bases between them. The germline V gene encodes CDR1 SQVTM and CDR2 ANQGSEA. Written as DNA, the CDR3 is TGCAGCGGGGTGATCAAGGGGAACGAGCAGTACTTC. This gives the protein CSGVIKGNEQYF.

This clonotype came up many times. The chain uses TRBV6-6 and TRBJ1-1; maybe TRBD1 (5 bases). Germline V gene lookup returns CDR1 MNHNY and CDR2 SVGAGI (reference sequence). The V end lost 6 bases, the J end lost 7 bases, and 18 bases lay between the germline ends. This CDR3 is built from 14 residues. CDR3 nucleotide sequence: TGTGCCAGCAGGCAGCGGGGGGAGTCTGATGAAGCTTTCTTT. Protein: CASRQRGESDEAFF.

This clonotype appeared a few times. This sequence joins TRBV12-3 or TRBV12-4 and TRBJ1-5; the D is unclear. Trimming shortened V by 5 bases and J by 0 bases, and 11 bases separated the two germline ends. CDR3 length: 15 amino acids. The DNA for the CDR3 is TGTGCCAGCAGTGACCGACGTAATAGCAATCAGCCCCAGCATTTT. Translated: CASSDRRNSNQPQHF.

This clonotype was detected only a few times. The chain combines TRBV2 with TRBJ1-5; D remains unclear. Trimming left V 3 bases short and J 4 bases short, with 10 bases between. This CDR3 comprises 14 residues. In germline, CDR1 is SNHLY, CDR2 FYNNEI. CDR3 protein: CASSEVTQNQPQHF. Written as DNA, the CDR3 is TGTGCCAGCAGTGAGGTCACTCAGAATCAGCCCCAGCATTTT.

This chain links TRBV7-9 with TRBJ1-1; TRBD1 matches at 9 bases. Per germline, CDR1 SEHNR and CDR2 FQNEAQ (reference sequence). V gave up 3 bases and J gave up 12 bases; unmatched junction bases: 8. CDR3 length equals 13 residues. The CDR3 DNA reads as TGTGCCAGCAGCTTTGGGGGGACAGGGTTCCCTTTCTTT. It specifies CASSFGGTGFPFF.

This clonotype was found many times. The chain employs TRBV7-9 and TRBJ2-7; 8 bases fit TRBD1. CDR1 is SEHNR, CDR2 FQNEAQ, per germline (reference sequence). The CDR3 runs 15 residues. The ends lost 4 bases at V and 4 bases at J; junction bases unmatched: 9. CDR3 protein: CASSWGTGDQYEQYF. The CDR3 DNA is TGTGCCAGCAGCTGGGGGACAGGTGACCAATACGAGCAGTACTTC.

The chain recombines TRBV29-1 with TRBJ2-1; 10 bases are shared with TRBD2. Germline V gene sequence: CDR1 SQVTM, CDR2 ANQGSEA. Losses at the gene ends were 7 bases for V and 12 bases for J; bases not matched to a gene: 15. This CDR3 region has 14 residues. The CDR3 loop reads CSGLPSGGLGVQFF. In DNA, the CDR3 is TGCAGCGGCCTCCCTAGCGGGGGCCTCGGGGTGCAGTTCTTC.

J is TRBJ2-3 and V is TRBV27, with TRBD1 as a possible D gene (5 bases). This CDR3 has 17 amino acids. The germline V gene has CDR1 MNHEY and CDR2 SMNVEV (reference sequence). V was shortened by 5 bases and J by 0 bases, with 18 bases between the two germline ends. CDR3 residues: CASSLTPQVTSTDTQYF. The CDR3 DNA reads TGTGCCAGCAGTCTGACACCACAGGTCACCAGCACAGATACGCAGTATTTT.

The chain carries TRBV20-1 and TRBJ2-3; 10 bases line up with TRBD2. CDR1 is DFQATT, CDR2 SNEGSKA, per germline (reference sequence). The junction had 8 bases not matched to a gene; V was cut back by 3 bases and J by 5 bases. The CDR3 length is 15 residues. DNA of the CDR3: TGCAGTGCTAGTTCCAGCGGGGGGGCTCTAGATACGCAGTATTTT. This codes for CSASSSGGALDTQYF.

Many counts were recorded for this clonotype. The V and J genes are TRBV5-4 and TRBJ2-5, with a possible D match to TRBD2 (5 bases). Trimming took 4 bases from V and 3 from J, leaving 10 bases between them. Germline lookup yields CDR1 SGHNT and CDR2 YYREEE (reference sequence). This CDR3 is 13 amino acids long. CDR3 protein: CASSPTSEETQYF. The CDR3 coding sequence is TGTGCCAGCAGCCCCACTAGTGAAGAGACCCAGTACTTC.

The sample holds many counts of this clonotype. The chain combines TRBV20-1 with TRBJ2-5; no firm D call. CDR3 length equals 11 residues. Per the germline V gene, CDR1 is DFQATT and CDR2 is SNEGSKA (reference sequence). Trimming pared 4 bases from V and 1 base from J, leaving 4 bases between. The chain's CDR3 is CSATGQETQYF. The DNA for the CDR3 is TGCAGTGCTACTGGCCAAGAGACCCAGTACTTC.